This T cell receptor (beta chain) appears in the sequencing data of a study of Graves' ophthalmopathy and Graves' hyperthyroidism. Study-wide context: Peripheral blood was obtained at first diagnosis, ahead of any treatment.

Notes on this clonotype: Its antigen remains unknown.

The study, taken as a whole, reports: From stable hyperthyroidism, ophthalmopathy was separated by a 13-signature model with 85% to 90% sensitivity and less than 83% specificity. Most expanded thyroid clonotypes above 0.001 frequency also appeared in blood.

Thyroid ultrasound, orbital computed tomography, TRAb, serum thyroxine and clinical symptoms formed the basis of diagnosis. Beta-chain TCR CDR3 regions were amplified from RNA transcripts. In the first round, RT-PCR was carried out with HTBI primers, and a multiplex PCR formed the second round. TCRdb reprocessed the multiplex PCR reads with MiXCR, giving one entry per CDR3 protein. The sample lists about 210,000 distinct CDR3 sequences, roughly 29% occurring once. The sample consisted of peripheral blood. This sequence was found in a man in his forties or fifties with Graves' ophthalmopathy.

This CDR3 reads CASNLQRHKTQHF. In DNA form, the CDR3 reads TGTGCCAGCAACTTACAACGACACAAGACTCAGCATTTT. The rearrangement links TRBV6-2 or TRBV6-3 to TRBJ1-5; no clear D. CDR1 and CDR2 (germline): MNHEY, SVGEGT. This CDR3 has 13 residues. Deletions cut 7 bases from V and 13 bases from J, with 20 bases between.